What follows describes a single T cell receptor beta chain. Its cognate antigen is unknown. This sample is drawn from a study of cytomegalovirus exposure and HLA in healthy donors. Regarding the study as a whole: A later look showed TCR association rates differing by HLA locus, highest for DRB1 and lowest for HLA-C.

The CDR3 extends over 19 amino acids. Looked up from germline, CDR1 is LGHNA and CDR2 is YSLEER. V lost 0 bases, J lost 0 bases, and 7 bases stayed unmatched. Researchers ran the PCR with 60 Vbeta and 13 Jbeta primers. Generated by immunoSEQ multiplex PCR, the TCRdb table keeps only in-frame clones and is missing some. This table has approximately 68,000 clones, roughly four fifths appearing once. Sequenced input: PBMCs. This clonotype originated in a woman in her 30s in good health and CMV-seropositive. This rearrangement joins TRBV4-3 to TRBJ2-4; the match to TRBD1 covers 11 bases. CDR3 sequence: CASSQEGTGGNLAKNIQYF. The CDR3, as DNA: TGCGCCAGCAGCCAAGAAGGGACAGGGGGGAACTTAGCCAAAAACATTCAGTACTTC.